This TCR beta chain was profiled in a study of Ad26.COV2.S vaccination and SARS-CoV-2 variants. As for treatment: over 15 received Ad26.COV2.S at low or high dose, single or two shots; 5 received placebo; per-sample allocation not given. Day 63 after the first vaccine or placebo injection was the time point for sampling. V was shortened by 1 base and J by 4 bases, with 13 bases between the two germline ends. CDR1 is LGHDT and CDR2 is YNNKEL in the germline V gene (reference sequence). The CDR3 sequence is 15 residues long. Produced via immunoSEQ multiplex PCR; TCRdb's table is partial and in-frame only. Among fewer than 500,000 clones listed, around 90% were seen once. This clone was picked up one time.

This TCR derives from a person between 18 and 60 years old who received the Ad26.COV2.S COVID-19 vaccine or a placebo. V and J are TRBV3-1 (or the pseudogene TRBV3-2) and TRBJ1-2, with a tentative D call TRBD1 (5 bases). This sample comprised peripheral blood, obtained in a trial of Ad26.COV2.S vaccine versus placebo. CDR3 DNA: TGTGCCAGCAGCCAAGCCTGGCAGGGCGGCTATGGCTACACCTTC. It is translated as CASSQAWQGGYGYTF.